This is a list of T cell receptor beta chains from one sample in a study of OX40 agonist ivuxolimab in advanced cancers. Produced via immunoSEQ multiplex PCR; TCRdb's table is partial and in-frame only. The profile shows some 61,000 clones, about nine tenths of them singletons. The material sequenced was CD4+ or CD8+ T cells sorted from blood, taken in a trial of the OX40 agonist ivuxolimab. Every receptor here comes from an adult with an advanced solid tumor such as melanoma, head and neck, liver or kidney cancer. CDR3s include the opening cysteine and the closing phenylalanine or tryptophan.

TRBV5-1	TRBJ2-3	CASRAGEGTDTQYF
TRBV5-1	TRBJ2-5	CASSFGTSGGLETQYF
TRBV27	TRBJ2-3	CASSPPPGRGALDTQYF
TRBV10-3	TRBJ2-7	CAIRNRDRMDEQYF
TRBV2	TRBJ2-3	CASSGQGLGLDTQYF
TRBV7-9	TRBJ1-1	CASTPGGGGTEAFF
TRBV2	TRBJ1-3	CASRADGASGNTIYF
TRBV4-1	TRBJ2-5	CASSPELGQSQETQYF
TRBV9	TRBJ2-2	CASSIRTGRTGELFF
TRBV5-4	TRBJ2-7	CASSLGKQSAGEQYF
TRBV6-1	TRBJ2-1	CASRGDGLNEQFF
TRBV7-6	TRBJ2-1	CASSSRQGNNEQFF
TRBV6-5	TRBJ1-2	CASSQGRVYGYTF
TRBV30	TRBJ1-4	CAWSATGPNEKLFF
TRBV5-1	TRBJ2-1	CASSPEGQEYNEQFF
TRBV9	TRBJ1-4	CASSTPGQAEKLFF
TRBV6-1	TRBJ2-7	CASREWGSGSYEQYF
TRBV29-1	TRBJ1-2	CSVEKTDRGYTF
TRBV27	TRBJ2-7	CASRGRISYEQYF
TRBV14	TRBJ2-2	CASSGAVHPQTEELFF
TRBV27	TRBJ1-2	CASSYGRRGQRYGYTF
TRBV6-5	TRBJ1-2	CASSYSGYGYTF
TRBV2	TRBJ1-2	CASSVIRDRGTSNYGYTF
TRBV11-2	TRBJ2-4	CASSSLGGAKNIQYF
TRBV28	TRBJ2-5	CASSLLTGFQTQYF
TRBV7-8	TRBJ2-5	CASSLVAGALQTQYF
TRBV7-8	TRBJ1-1	CASSSGAMNTEAFF
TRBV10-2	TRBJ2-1	CASSVENEQFF
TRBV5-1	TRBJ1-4	CASSLLADPNEKLFF
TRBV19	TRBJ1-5	CASSTGQSGQPQHF
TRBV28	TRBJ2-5	CASSFGQGTGETQYF
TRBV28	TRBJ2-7	CASSLSSSGDEQYF
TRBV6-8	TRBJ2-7	CATSWRSFPLGYEQYF
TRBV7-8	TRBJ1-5	CASSLKGQGFHSNQPQHF
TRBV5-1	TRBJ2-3	CASSWDRVWTDTQYF
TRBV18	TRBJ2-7	CASSPRDSSREQYF
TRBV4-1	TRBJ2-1	CASSQDLGASYNEQFF
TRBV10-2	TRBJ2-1	CASYFGDNEQFF
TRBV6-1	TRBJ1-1	CASSEYGGTEAFF
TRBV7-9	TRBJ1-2	CASSLLQGAKGYTF
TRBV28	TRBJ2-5	CASSLTSPKIKETQYF
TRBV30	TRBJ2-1	CAWSVHSYPYNEQFF
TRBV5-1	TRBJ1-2	CASSLPGPGYGYTF
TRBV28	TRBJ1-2	CASSLGGNYGYTF
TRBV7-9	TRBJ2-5	CASSAQGRTSGMETQYF
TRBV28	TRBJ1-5	CASSAGTRALNQPQHF
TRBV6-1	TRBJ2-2	CALRLAANTGELFF
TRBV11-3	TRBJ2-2	CASSLATGATGELFF
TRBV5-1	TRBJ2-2	CASSLDKGGSGELFF
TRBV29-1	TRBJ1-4	CSVAGSANEKLFF
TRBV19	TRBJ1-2	CASSRGQGTGGYTF